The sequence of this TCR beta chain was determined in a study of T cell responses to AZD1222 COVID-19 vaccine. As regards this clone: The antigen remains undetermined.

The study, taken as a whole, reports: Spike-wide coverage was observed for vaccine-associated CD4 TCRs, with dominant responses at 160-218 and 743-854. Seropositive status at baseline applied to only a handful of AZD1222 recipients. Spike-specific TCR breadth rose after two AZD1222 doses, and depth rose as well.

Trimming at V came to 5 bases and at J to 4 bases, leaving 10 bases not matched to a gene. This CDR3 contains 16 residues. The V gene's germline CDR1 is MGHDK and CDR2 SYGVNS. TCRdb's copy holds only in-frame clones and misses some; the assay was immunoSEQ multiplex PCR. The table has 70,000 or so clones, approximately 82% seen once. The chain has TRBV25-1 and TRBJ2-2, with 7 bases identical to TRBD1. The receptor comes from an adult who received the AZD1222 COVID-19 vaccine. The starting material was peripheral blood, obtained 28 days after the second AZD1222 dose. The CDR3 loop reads CASSRSTGPGTGELFF. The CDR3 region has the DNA TGTGCCAGCAGTCGGTCGACAGGGCCGGGCACCGGGGAGCTGTTTTTT.